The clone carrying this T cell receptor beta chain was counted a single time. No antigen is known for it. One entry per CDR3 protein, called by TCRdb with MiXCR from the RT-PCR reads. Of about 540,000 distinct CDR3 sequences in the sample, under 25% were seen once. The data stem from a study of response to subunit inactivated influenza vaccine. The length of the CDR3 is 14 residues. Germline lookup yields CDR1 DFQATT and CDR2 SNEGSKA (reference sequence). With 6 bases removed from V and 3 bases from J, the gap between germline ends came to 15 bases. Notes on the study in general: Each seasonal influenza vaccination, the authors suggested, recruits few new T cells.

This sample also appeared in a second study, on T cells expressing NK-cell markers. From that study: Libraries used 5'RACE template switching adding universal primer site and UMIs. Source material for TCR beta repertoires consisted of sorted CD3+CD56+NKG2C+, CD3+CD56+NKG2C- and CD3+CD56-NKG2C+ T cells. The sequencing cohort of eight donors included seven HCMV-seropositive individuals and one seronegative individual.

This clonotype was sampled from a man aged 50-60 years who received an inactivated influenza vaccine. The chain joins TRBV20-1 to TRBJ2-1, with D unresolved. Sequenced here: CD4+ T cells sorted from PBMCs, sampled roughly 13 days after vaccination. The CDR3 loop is CSAKPRNSYNEQFF. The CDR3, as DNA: TGCAGTGCGAAGCCCCGTAACAGCTACAATGAGCAGTTCTTC.